The entry below gives a single TCR beta chain sequence along with its context. The clone's antigen remains unknown. No quality values exist for individual bases; no much larger clone is one base distant. This entry belongs to a study of CD8+ T cells in alopecia areata (dated by TCRdb to 2016 to 2018). Study-level background: The treated patients took part in an open-label pilot trial in which moderate-to-severe alopecia areata was treated with oral tofacitinib at 5 to 10 mg twice daily. TCRbeta CDR3 regions were amplified by immunoSEQ multiplex PCR using 35 Vbeta forward and 13 Jbeta reverse primers. Patients received tofacitinib for 6 to 18 months and were then followed off drug for 6 months to check for delayed response and recurrence. Disease severity in treated patients was measured with the SALT score, which quantifies the percentage of affected scalp surface area. RNA came from the PAXgene miRNA kit for fixed scalp, the miRNeasy kit for PBMCs, and the RNeasy kit for mouse skin. On the human side, TCRbeta sequencing was run on scalp tissue and on sorted CD4+ and CD8+ peripheral blood T cells from healthy controls and from alopecia areata patients with either patchy or totalis/universalis disease. High-throughput TCRbeta sequencing was used to examine T cell clonal expansion in alopecia areata in both the C3H/HeJ mouse model and human patients. Biopsies were taken from tofacitinib-treated patients at baseline and at 4 and 24 weeks of treatment, and a later scalp biopsy was taken in several of the tofacitinib-treated patients. Scalp clonality was compared among normal scalp (n=4), patchy alopecia areata scalp (n=8), and alopecia totalis/universalis scalp (n=8). Overall study outcomes, separate from this receptor: Tofacitinib significantly lowered scalp clonality and the number of expanded CD8+ clones among the top 100 scalp clones. Compared with normal scalp, lesional scalp had higher clonality and more expanded CD8+ clones, particularly in alopecia totalis/universalis, a pattern that suggests antigenic drive. During tofacitinib treatment, many expanded lesional clones remained in scalp and blood, and this persistence may partly explain relapse after treatment is stopped. Unlike mouse skin, where gammadelta T cells dominate, normal human skin contains resident alphabeta T cells that get sequenced too, which complicates analysis of the scalp TCR repertoire. Shared TCR sequences between patients were less evident than in mice, which may be partly attributable to HLA diversity in the patient population. Because the treated cohort was small and had just a single nonresponder, larger studies are needed to establish links between baseline CD8+ expansion and response.

The germline V gene (reference sequence) supplies CDR1 MNHEY and CDR2 SMNVEV. The cysteine opens and the phenylalanine closes a CDR3 of 13 amino acids. Only the CDR3 portion is preserved as DNA: 39 bases, with reading frame beginning at the first base. Germline trimming amounts to 3 bases on V and 6 bases on J, with 4 as the count of junction bases outside the gene matches. In the paper's terms, the time point label means: 20 to 30 weeks on oral tofacitinib. The intended sense of this specimen's treatment or condition label: oral pan-JAK inhibitor, 5-10 mg twice daily. Lesional scalp punch biopsies and peripheral blood were obtained from alopecia areata patients. PBMCs were isolated by density centrifugation and stained for CD3, CD4 and CD8, and CD4+ and CD8+ T cells were sorted on a FACSAria. Library method: the immunoSEQ multiplex PCR assay. RNA was extracted from all samples and reverse transcribed into cDNA as template for TCR sequencing. First-strand cDNA was synthesized with SuperScript III using a 2:1 mix of oligo-dT and random hexamers. A synthetic immune receptor repertoire was used to assess amplification bias, and residual bias was removed computationally. In the paper's pipeline: Raw reads were preprocessed to remove errors, and CDR3 was defined by IMGT conventions from the conserved cysteine to phenylalanine. Clonality was calculated as 1 minus Shannon entropy normalized by log2 of the number of productive unique TCRs. Scalp TCRbeta sequences were cross-referenced with sorted blood CD4 and CD8 repertoires so that the CD4 or CD8 identity of scalp clones could be inferred. This immuneACCESS table, as held by TCRdb, lists in-frame sequences with V and J called but not all clones. Of the missing ones, under half trace to an unresolved V gene in checked studies; the others have no known cause. V and J calls and clone size are given by that table; D and trimming were obtained from the DNA. The sample records roughly 99,000 clones, 84% of which are singletons. Clones ranked in the top ten supply about 24% of the sample.

The sequencing used CD8+ T cells sorted from blood, collected at week 24, from a patient treated with tofacitinib. The chain is made from TRBV27 and TRBJ2-7, and 8 bases in between align with TRBD1. This clonotype was sampled from a human donor with alopecia areata. The DNA is as follows: TGTGCCAGCAGTTTCCGGACAGGGAGCGAGCAGTACTTC. Protein translation: CASSFRTGSEQYF.